A selection of T cell receptor beta chains follows, all from one sample in a study of OX40 agonist ivuxolimab in advanced cancers. The protocol was immunoSEQ multiplex PCR, while the TCRdb copy is restricted to in-frame clones and leaves out a portion. The sample yields about 58,000 clones, roughly 83% seen once. The starting material was CD4+ or CD8+ T cells sorted from blood, obtained in a trial of the OX40 agonist ivuxolimab. Source of these receptors: an adult with an advanced solid tumor such as melanoma, head and neck, liver or kidney cancer. The CDR3 runs from the conserved cysteine through the conserved F or W. D genes are given only for firm matches. Part of the rows lack a size; the others show once, few, many or a class for expanded clones.

clone_size,v_call,j_call,d_call,cdr3_nt,cdr3_aa
-,TRBV7-8,TRBJ1-6,-,TGTGCCAGCAGCTTAGAAGGGGAGGGACCACCCCTCCACTTT,CASSLEGEGPPLHF
-,TRBV7-9,TRBJ1-1,-,TGTGCCAGCAGCCTACTCAGCGGGGGCAACACTGAAGCTTTCTTT,CASSLLSGGNTEAFF
once,TRBV29-1,TRBJ2-3,TRBD1,TGCAGCGTTGAACGGTCCGGGACAGGGGGCTTGGATTTT,CSVERSGTGGLDF
few,TRBV29-1,TRBJ2-1,-,TGCAGCGTTGAAGTAGTGGTAGTTGGCAATGAGCAGTTCTTC,CSVEVVVVGNEQFF
-,TRBV30,TRBJ1-3,TRBD1,TGTGCCTGGGGGAGGGACAGGGGATCTGGAAACACCATATATTTT,CAWGRDRGSGNTIYF
once,TRBV10-3,TRBJ2-3,-,TGTGCCATCAGTGAGATGAGTCCTAGCACAGATACGCAGTATTTT,CAISEMSPSTDTQYF
-,TRBV5-5,TRBJ1-5,-,TGTGCCAGCAGCGAACATCCTAGTGAGCCCCAGCATTTT,CASSEHPSEPQHF
-,TRBV7-9,TRBJ2-7,TRBD1,TGTGCCAGCAGCTTGTTGGACAGGGATCCCTACGAGCAGTACTTC,CASSLLDRDPYEQYF
-,TRBV7-9,TRBJ1-6,-,TGTGCCAGCAGCTTAGGGTCTGGGGGATCTAATTCACCCCTCCACTTT,CASSLGSGGSNSPLHF
-,TRBV29-1,TRBJ1-1,TRBD1,TGCAGCGTGGCAGGGGGGGGAAGTGAAGCTTTCTTT,CSVAGGGSEAFF
-,TRBV5-5,TRBJ1-2,-,TGTGCCAGCAGCCCTGGTGGCTATGGCTACACCTTC,CASSPGGYGYTF
-,TRBV7-9,TRBJ2-5,-,TGTGCCAGCAGCTTAGTGGCCTCCCTGGGGCAAGAGACCCAGTACTTC,CASSLVASLGQETQYF
-,TRBV19,TRBJ1-3,TRBD1,TGTGCCAGTAGGCCCCTGGGACAGCTTGTCGGAAACACCATATATTTT,CASRPLGQLVGNTIYF
few,TRBV12-5,TRBJ2-5,-,TGTGCTAGTGGTTTGGGGAACACGGGGACCCAGTACTTC,CASGLGNTGTQYF
few,TRBV19,TRBJ1-5,TRBD1,TGTGCCAGTAGTATAGCAGGGGGAGATCAGCCCCAGCATTTT,CASSIAGGDQPQHF
-,TRBV29-1,TRBJ2-3,-,TGCAGCGTTGAAAGGGCGGACACAGATACGCAGTATTTT,CSVERADTDTQYF
-,TRBV28,TRBJ1-4,-,TGTGCCAGCAGTTTTAGCCAGGGGCGGGCTAATGAAAAACTGTTTTTT,CASSFSQGRANEKLFF
-,TRBV14,TRBJ1-2,-,TGTGCCAGCAGCCAAGTTTCATCCGGAGTGTATGGCTACACCTTC,CASSQVSSGVYGYTF
-,TRBV5-4,TRBJ1-2,-,TGTGCCAGCAGCCCCGAGGGATCATTTTATGGCTACACCTTC,CASSPEGSFYGYTF
-,TRBV27,TRBJ2-3,-,TGTGCCATCTCCCCCAGGGACACAGATACGCAGTATTTT,CAISPRDTDTQYF
-,TRBV4-3,TRBJ1-6,TRBD1,TGCGCCAGCAGCCCCCGGGACAGCCCCTATAATTCACCCCTCCACTTT,CASSPRDSPYNSPLHF
-,TRBV5-1,TRBJ2-3,-,TGCGCCAGCAGCTTCGTTTGGAGGGGGACTAACACAGATACGCAGTATTTT,CASSFVWRGTNTDTQYF
medium-sized,TRBV6-6,TRBJ1-6,TRBD1,TGTGCCAGCAGTTACACAGGGGCAATGAACAATTCACCCCTCCACTTT,CASSYTGAMNNSPLHF
once,TRBV9,TRBJ1-3,-,TGTGCCAGCAGCGGCGGGACCGCTCTATACTCTGGAAACACCATATATTTT,CASSGGTALYSGNTIYF
-,TRBV10-3,TRBJ2-7,TRBD2,TGTGCCATCAGGCGCGGACTAGACTCCTACGAGCAGTACTTC,CAIRRGLDSYEQYF
-,TRBV6-1,TRBJ1-2,-,TGTGCCAGCAGTCAGGGTCAGGAGAGGAGCTACACCTTC,CASSQGQERSYTF
few,TRBV27,TRBJ2-3,-,TGTGCCAGCAGTTTACGAGATACGCAGTATTTT,CASSLRDTQYF
-,TRBV19,TRBJ2-5,TRBD2,TGTGCCAGTAGTATTCGAGCGGGGGTTCAAGAGACCCAGTACTTC,CASSIRAGVQETQYF
few,TRBV18,TRBJ2-2,-,TGTGCCAGCTCACCATACCTGTCAGGGGACGGCGCCGGGGAGCTGTTTTTT,CASSPYLSGDGAGELFF
-,TRBV28,TRBJ1-2,-,TGTGCCAGCAGCGGAAGTAACTATGGCTACACCTTC,CASSGSNYGYTF
-,TRBV30,TRBJ2-1,-,TGTGCCTGGAGTGGGACTACAGGGAAGGGGATCTTC,CAWSGTTGKGIF
once,TRBV18,TRBJ1-5,TRBD1,TGTGCCAGCTCCCCCCAGGGGGAAAGCAATCAGCCCCAGCATTTT,CASSPQGESNQPQHF
-,TRBV11-2,TRBJ2-1,-,TGTGCCAGCAGCCTCAATCTCGCCGGGCTAAGTGGTGAGCAGTTCTTC,CASSLNLAGLSGEQFF
-,TRBV28,TRBJ2-7,TRBD1,TGTGCCAGCAGTGTAGGACAGGGGCATTACGAGCAGTACTTC,CASSVGQGHYEQYF
-,TRBV4-2,TRBJ2-7,-,TGTGCCAGCAGCCTCCCGGGTAGCGGCCCGTCCTACGAGCAGTACTTC,CASSLPGSGPSYEQYF
many,TRBV9,TRBJ1-1,-,TGTGCCAGCAGCGTAGAGCCAGGGAACACTGAAGCTTTCTTT,CASSVEPGNTEAFF
-,TRBV4-2,TRBJ1-1,-,TGTGCCAGCAGCCAAGAAATCTGGGGGGTGAACACTGAAGCTTTCTTT,CASSQEIWGVNTEAFF
-,TRBV19,TRBJ2-7,-,TGTGCCAGTAGTACCCCCTACGAGCAGTACTTC,CASSTPYEQYF
-,TRBV4-2,TRBJ2-7,TRBD1,TGTGCCAGCAGCCAATATCTGGGACAGGACAGCTACGAGCAGTACTTC,CASSQYLGQDSYEQYF
few,TRBV11-3,TRBJ2-7,TRBD2,TGTGCCAGCAGCAGCCGTGGACTAGCGGGATCTTACGAGCAGTACTTC,CASSSRGLAGSYEQYF
once,TRBV28,TRBJ1-1,-,TGTGCCAGCAGTGAACAGGGATCCTTGCGGGCTTTCTTT,CASSEQGSLRAFF